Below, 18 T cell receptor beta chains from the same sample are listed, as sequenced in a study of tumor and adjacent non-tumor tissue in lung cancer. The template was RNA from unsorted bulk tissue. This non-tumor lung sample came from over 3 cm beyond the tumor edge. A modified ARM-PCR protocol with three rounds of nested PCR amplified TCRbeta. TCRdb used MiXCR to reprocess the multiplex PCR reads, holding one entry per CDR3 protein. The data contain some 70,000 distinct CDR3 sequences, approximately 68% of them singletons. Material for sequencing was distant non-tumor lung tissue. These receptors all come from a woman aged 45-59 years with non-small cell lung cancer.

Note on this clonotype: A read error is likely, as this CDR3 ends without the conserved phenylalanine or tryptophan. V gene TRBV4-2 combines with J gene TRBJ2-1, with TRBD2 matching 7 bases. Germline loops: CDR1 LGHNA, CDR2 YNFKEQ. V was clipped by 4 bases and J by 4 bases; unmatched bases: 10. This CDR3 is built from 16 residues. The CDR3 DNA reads TGTGCCAGCAGCCGGACTGGGAGGGACTCATACAATGAGCAGTTCTTA. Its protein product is CASSRTGRDSYNEQFL.

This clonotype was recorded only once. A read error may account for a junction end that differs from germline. CDR3 sequence reads: CSVEDSRGRDRQYF. CDR3 in DNA: TGCAGCGTTGAAGACAGTAGAGGGAGAGATAGGCAGTATTTT. The genes are TRBV29-1 and TRBJ2-3; tentatively, D is TRBD2 (5 bases). The germline gives CDR1 SQVTM, CDR2 ANQGSEA. The CDR3 loop spans 14 amino acids.

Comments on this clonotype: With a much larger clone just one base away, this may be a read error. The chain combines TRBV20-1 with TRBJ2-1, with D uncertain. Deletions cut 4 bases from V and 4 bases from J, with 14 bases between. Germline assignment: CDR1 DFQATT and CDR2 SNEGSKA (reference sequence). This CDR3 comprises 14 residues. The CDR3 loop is CSAIGRHGYNEQFF. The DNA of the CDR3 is TGCAGTGCTATAGGGCGGCACGGGTACAATGAGCAGTTCTTC.

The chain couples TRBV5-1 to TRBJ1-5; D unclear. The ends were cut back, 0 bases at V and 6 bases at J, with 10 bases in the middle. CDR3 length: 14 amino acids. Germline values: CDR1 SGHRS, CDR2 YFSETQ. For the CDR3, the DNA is TGCGCCAGCAGCTTGGGCGATTTTGGTCAGCCCCAGCATTTT. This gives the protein CASSLGDFGQPQHF.

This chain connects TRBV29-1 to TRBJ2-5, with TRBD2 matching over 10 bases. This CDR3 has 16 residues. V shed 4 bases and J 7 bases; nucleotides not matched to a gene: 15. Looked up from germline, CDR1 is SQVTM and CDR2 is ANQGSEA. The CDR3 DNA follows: TGCAGCGTTGCGGTCAACAGCGGGAGGGTTGTAGGGACCCAGTACTTC. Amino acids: CSVAVNSGRVVGTQYF.

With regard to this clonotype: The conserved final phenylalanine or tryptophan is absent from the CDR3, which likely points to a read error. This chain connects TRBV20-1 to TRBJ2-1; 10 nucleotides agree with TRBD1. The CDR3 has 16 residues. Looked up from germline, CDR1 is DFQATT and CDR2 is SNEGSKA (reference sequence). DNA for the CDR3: TGCAACGCTAGAGATCAGGGGACAGGGGTCGACAATGAGCAGTTCCTC. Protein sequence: CNARDQGTGVDNEQFL.

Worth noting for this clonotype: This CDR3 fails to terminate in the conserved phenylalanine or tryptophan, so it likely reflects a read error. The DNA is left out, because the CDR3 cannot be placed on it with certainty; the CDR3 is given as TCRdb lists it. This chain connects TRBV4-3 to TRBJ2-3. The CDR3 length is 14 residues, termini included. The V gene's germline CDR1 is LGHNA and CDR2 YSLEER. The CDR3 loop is CASSVLTSEDTHYL.

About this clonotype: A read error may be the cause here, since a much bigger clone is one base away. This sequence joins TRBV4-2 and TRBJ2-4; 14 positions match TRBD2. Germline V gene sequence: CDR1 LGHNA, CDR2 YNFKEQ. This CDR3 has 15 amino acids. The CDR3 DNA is TGTGCCGGCAGCCAAGAAGGGACTAGCGGGAGAATGAGGTACTTC. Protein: CAGSQEGTSGRMRYF.

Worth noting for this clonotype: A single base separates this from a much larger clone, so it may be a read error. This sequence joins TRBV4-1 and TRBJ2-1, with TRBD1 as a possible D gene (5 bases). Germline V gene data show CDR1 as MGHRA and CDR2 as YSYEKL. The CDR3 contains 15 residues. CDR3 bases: TGCGCCAGCACCCAAGACAGTGCGCGCGGCAATGAGCAGTTCTTC. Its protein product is CASTQDSARGNEQFF.

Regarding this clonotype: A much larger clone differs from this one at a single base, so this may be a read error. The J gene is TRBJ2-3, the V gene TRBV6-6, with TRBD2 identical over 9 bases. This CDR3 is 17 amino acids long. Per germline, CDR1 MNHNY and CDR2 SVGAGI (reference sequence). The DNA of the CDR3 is TGTGCCTGCAGTTACTCTCGGGGTAGCGGGGGTTCAGATACGCAGTATTTT. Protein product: CACSYSRGSGGSDTQYF.

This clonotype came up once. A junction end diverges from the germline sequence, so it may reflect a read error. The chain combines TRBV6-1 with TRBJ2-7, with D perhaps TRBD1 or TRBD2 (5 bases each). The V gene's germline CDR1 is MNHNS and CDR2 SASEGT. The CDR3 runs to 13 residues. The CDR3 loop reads CASSEGGYYKQYF. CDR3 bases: TGTGCCAGCAGTGAAGGGGGGTACTACAAGCAGTACTTC.

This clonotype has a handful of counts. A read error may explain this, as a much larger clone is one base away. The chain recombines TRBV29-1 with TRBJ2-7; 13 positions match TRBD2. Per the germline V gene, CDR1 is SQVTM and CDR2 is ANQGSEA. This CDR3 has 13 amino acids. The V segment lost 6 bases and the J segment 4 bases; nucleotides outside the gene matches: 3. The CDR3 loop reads CSVWTSGSYEQYF. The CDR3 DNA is TGCAGCGTGTGGACTAGCGGGAGTTACGAGCAGTACTTC.

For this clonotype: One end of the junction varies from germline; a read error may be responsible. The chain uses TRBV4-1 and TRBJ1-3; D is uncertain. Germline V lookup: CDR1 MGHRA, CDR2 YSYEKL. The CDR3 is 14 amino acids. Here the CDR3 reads CASSQTSPGSTIYF. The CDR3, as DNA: TGCGCCAGCAGCCAAACGTCACCTGGAAGCACCATATATTTT.

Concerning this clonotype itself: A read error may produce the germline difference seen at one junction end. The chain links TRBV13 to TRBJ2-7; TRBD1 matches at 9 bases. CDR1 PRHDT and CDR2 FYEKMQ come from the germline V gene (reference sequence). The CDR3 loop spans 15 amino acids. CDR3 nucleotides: TGTGCCAGCTGCTTAGGGACAGGGATCTCCTACGAGCAGTATTTC. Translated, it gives CASCLGTGISYEQYF. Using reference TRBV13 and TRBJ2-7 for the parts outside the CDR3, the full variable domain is AAGVIQSPRHLIKEKRETATLKCYPIPRHDTVYWYQQGPGQDPQFLISFYEKMQSDKGSIPDRFSAQQFSDYHSELNMSSLELGDSALYFCASCLGTGISYEQYFGPGTRLTVT.

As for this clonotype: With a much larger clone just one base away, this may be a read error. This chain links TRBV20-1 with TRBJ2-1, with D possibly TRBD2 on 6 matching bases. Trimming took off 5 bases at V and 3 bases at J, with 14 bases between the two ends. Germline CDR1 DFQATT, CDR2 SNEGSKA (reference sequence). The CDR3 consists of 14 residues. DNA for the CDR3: TGCAGTGCTCTTAGCGGAAGGGTCTACAATGAGCAGTTCTTC. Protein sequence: CSALSGRVYNEQFF.

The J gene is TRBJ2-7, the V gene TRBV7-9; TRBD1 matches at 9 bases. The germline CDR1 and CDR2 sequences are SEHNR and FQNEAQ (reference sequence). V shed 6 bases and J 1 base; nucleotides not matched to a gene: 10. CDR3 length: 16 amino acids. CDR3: CASSFPRTGASYEQYF. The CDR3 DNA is TGTGCCAGCAGTTTCCCCAGGACAGGGGCTTCCTACGAGCAGTACTTC.

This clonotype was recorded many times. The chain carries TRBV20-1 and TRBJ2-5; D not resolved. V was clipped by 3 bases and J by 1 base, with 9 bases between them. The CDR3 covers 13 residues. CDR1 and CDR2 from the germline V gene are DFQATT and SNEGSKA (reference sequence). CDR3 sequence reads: CSASVGSQETQYF. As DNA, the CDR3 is TGCAGTGCTAGTGTAGGGTCCCAAGAGACCCAGTACTTC.

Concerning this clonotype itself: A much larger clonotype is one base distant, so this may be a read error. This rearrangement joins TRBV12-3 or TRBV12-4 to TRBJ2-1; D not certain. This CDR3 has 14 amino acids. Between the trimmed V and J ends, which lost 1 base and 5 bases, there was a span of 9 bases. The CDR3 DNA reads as TGTGCCAGCAGTTTAGAGTGGCCCCACAATGAGCAGTTCTTC. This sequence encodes CASSLEWPHNEQFF.